This is a list of T cell receptor beta chains from one sample in a study of control samples from healthy donors and cancer patients. TCRdb's table, derived via immunoSEQ multiplex PCR, lists solely in-frame clones and lacks some. The table records about 120,000 clones, about 93% of them present only once. Sequenced input: blood. These receptors all come from a man in his thirties or forties in good health. Both conserved end residues are part of each CDR3. Clone size is given for some rows only: seen once, a few or many times, or a class if the clone is expanded.

>TRBJ2-2|TRBV24-1|-
CATSEGGNTGELFF
>TRBJ2-7|TRBV2|-
CASSDTGAAYEQYF
>TRBJ1-1|TRBV7-2|-
CASKRTFGNTEAFF
>TRBJ2-5|TRBV7-9|-
CASSLPEGARVRETQYF
>TRBJ2-7|TRBV2|-
CASSEGTGRAYEQYF
>TRBJ1-6|TRBV6-5|once
CASRGQLNSPLHF
>TRBJ2-6|TRBV6-5|-
CASSPTGFGANVLTF
>TRBJ2-5|TRBV9|-
CASSVGLQETQYF
>TRBJ2-5|TRBV5-1|-
CASKRGGQETQYF
>TRBJ2-6|TRBV19|-
CASSTRLAGGNSGANVLTF
>TRBJ1-1|TRBV9|-
CASSPLGGPNTEAFF
>TRBJ2-7|TRBV6-5|-
CASSYPTGTGTYEQYF
>TRBJ2-2|TRBV11-3|-
CASSLGIVGTTGELFF
>TRBJ1-6|TRBV27|-
CASSLLVDQRDSPLHF
>TRBJ2-1|TRBV5-1|once
CASSLVERDYNEQFF
>TRBJ1-6|TRBV19|-
CASSPRGFSPLHF
>TRBJ1-1|TRBV27|-
CASSLRGPNTEAFF
>TRBJ2-7|TRBV25-1|-
CASSDSGTDPYEQYF
>TRBJ1-6|TRBV2|-
CASSDQGRENSPLHF
>TRBJ2-2|TRBV15|-
CATSRDLFRGKDGELFF
>TRBJ2-5|TRBV5-1|-
CASSPGGGLGETQYF
>TRBJ1-3|TRBV29-1|-
CSVHPRDTIYF
>TRBJ2-2|TRBV2|-
CASRSGTGNTGELFF
>TRBJ1-4|TRBV5-1|-
CASSLGQAPNEKLFF
>TRBJ1-2|TRBV19|-
CASSIVLQSNYGYTF
>TRBJ2-1|TRBV6-5|-
CASSYSGQSSYNEQFF
>TRBJ1-1|TRBV9|-
CASSVVGTGSTEAFF
>TRBJ2-1|TRBV7-3|-
CASSPTRDNEQFF
>TRBJ2-7|TRBV6-6|-
CASSYADRGHEQYF
>TRBJ2-5|TRBV7-9|-
CASSPEGGPRETQYF
>TRBJ1-2|TRBV7-9|-
CASSLEQGSYGYTF
>TRBJ1-5|TRBV7-9|-
CASSLTGGNNQPQHF
>TRBJ1-2|TRBV11-2|-
CASSPGAQGAYGYTF
>TRBJ2-1|TRBV4-2|-
CASSPGQSYNEQFF
>TRBJ1-5|TRBV5-8|-
CASSLPQALLNQPQHF
>TRBJ2-3|TRBV25-1|-
CASSGGPPTDTQYF
>TRBJ2-5|TRBV2|-
CASSEAASGRQETQYF
>TRBJ2-7|TRBV6-6|-
CASSYSTWEQYF
>TRBJ1-1|TRBV6-4|-
CASSDSDRGQAFF
>TRBJ1-4|TRBV7-9|-
CASSLTGGEKLFF
>TRBJ1-1|TRBV6-1|-
CASSGGGFHPNTEAFF
>TRBJ2-5|TRBV14|-
CASSPQDGVETQYF
>TRBJ2-2|TRBV6-5|-
CASRRGELAGGELFF